This T cell receptor beta chain was recovered during a study of blood T cells in healthy people across ages. A J-beta primer mix and a sample-barcoded 5' primer were used in a second PCR of about 7 to 12 cycles. TCRdb re-derived calls from the 5' RACE reads in MiXCR, one entry per CDR3 protein. Of about 1,500,000 distinct CDR3 sequences listed, 42% are singletons. This clonotype was recorded a few times. Antigen unknown. Researchers collected ten milliliters of peripheral blood from every single donor. Total RNA, at least 6 micrograms per sample, came from PBMCs. Notes on the study in general: Since the PBMCs were unsorted, naive and antigen-experienced cells could not be conclusively compared. Across samples, TCR beta diversity tracked strongly with naive T cell percentage.

The V and J ends lost 1 base and 2 bases respectively, with 8 bases between them. The CDR3 has 14 amino acids. Germline V lookup: CDR1 LNHNV, CDR2 YYDKDF (reference sequence). The chain joins TRBV15 to TRBJ2-5; a weak D match, TRBD2 (5 bases). Sequenced sample: blood. The receptor was derived from a woman between 18 and 29 years old in good health. CDR3 sequence (DNA): TGTGCCACCAGCAGAGGGGAGCGGCAAGAGACCCAGTACTTC. Translation: CATSRGERQETQYF.